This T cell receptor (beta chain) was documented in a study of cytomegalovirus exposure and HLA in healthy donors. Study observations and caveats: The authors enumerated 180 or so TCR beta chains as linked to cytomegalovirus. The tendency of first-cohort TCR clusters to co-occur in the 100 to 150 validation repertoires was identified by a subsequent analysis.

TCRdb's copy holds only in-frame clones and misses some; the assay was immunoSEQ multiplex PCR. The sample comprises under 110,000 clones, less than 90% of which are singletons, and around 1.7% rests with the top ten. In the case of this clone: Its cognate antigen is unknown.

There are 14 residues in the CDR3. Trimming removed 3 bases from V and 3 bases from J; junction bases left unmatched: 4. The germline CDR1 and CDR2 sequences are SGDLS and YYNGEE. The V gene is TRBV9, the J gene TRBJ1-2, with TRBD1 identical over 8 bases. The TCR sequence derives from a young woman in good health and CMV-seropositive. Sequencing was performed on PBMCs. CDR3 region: CASSAGTGDYGYTF. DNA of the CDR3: TGTGCCAGCAGCGCCGGGACAGGCGACTATGGCTACACCTTC.